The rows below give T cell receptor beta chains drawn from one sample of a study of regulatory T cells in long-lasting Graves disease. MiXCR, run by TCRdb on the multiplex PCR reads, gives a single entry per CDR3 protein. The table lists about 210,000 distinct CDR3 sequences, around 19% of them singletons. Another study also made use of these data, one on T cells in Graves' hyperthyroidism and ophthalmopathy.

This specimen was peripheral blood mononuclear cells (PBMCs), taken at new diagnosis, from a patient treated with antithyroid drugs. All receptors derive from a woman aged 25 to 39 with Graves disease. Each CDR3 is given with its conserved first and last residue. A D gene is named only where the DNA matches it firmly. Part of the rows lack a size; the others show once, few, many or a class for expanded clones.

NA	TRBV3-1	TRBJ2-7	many	CASSPLTSASYEQYF	TGTGCCAGCAGCCCCTTGACGTCAGCCTCCTACGAGCAGTACTTC
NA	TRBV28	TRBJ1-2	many	CASRPGHLYGYTF	TGTGCCAGCAGACCTGGACACCTCTATGGCTACACCTTC
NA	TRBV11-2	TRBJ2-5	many	CASSPWTEETQYF	TGTGCCAGCAGCCCCTGGACGGAAGAGACCCAGTACTTC
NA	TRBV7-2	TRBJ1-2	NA	CASSRTDNYGYTF	TGTGCCAGCAGCAGAACAGATAACTATGGCTACACCTTC
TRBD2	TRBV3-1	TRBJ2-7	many	CASSQESGLAGVGEQYF	TGTGCCAGCAGCCAAGAATCCGGACTAGCGGGAGTCGGGGAGCAGTACTTC
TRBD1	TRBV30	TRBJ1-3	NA	CAWPGVTGVPSGNTIYF	TGTGCCTGGCCCGGGGTAACAGGGGTTCCCTCTGGAAACACCATATATTTT
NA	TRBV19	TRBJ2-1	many	CASSIWGLGGYNEQFF	TGTGCCAGTAGTATATGGGGTCTAGGGGGATACAATGAGCAGTTCTTC
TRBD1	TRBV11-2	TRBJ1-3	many	CASSLGTGSGNTIYF	TGTGCCAGCAGCCTCGGGACAGGCTCTGGAAACACCATATATTTT
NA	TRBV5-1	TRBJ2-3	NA	CASSYDTDTQYF	TGCGCCAGCAGCTACGACACAGATACGCAGTATTTT
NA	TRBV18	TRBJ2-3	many	CASSPPTLTDTQYF	TGTGCCAGCTCACCACCTACACTTACAGATACGCAGTATTTT
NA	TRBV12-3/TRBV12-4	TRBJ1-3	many	CASSPGFSGNTIYF	TGTGCCAGCAGTCCAGGCTTCTCTGGAAACACCATATATTTT
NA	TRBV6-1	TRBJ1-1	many	CASSETDDTEAFF	TGTGCCAGCAGTGAAACTGATGACACTGAAGCTTTCTTT
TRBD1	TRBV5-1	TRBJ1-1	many	CASSSGTGERAFF	TGCGCCAGCAGCTCAGGGACAGGGGAAAGAGCTTTCTTT
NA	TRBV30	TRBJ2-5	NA	CAQEGNQETQYF	TGTGCCCAAGAAGGGAACCAAGAGACCCAGTACTTC
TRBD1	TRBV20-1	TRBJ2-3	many	CSARQTGVDTQYF	TGCAGTGCTAGACAGACAGGGGTAGATACGCAGTATTTT
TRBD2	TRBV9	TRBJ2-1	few	CASSVSGLGEYNEQFF	TGTGCCAGCAGCGTAAGTGGACTAGGGGAATACAATGAGCAGTTCTTC
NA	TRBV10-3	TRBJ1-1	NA	CAVSESITTNTEAFF	TGTGCCGTCAGTGAGTCGATAACGACGAACACTGAAGCTTTCTTC
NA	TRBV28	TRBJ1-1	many	CASSPAGALPYMNTEAFF	TGTGCCAGCAGTCCCGCGGGGGCGCTTCCCTATATGAACACTGAAGCTTTCTTT
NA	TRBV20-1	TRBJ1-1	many	CSAREREDMNTEAFF	TGCAGTGCTAGAGAACGGGAAGACATGAACACTGAAGCTTTCTTT
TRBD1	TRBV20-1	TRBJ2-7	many	CSARTGWAYEQYF	TGCAGTGCCAGGACAGGGTGGGCCTACGAGCAGTACTTC
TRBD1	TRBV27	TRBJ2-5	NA	CASRGTGGVYQETQYF	TGTGCCAGCAGGGGGACAGGGGGCGTCTACCAAGAGACCCAGTACTTC
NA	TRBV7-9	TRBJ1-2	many	CASTIIAGTGGYTF	TGTGCCAGCACAATTATTGCGGGGACTGGAGGCTACACCTTC
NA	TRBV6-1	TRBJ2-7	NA	CASSLYGQFYEQYF	TGTGCCAGCAGCCTCTACGGACAGTTCTACGAGCAGTACTTC
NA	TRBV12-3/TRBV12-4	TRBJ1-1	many	CASSLAGLRGGMTEAFF	TGTGCCAGCAGTTTAGCGGGACTCAGGGGAGGGATGACTGAAGCTTTCTTT
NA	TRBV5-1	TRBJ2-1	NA	CASRPAGDNEQFF	TGCGCCAGCAGACCAGCGGGTGACAATGAGCAGTTCTTC
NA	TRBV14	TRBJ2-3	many	CASSQEGPVTDTQYF	TGTGCCAGCAGCCAAGAAGGTCCTGTCACAGATACGCAGTATTTT
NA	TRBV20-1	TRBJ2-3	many	CSADLGGLADTQYF	TGCAGTGCGGACCTCGGGGGGCTCGCAGATACGCAGTATTTT
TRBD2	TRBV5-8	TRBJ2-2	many	CASSRSGRAAGELFF	TGTGCCAGCAGCCGGAGCGGGAGGGCCGCCGGGGAGCTGTTTTTT
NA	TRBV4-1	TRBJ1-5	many	CASSQEGAGQSDQPQHF	TGCGCCAGCAGCCAAGAAGGGGCAGGGCAGAGTGATCAGCCCCAGCATTTT
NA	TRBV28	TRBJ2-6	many	CASSLAGQGTSGANVLTF	TGTGCCAGCAGTTTAGCGGGTCAGGGCACCTCTGGGGCCAACGTCCTGACTTTC
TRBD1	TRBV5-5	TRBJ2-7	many	CASSRIGTASYEQYF	TGTGCCAGCAGCCGAATAGGGACAGCCAGCTACGAGCAGTACTTC
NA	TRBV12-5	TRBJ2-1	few	CASGLVDEQFF	TGTGCTAGTGGTTTGGTAGACGAGCAGTTCTTC
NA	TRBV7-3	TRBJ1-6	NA	CASSLASGPYNSPLHF	TGTGCCAGCAGCCTAGCCTCGGGACCCTATAATTCACCCCTCCACTTT
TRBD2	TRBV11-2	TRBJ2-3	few	CASSFTSGGANTQYF	TGTGCCAGCAGTTTTACTAGCGGGGGGGCGAATACGCAGTATTTT
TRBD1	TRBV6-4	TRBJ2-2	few	CASSGEQIGDRNTGELFF	TGTGCCAGCAGCGGAGAACAGATAGGGGACAGAAACACCGGGGAGCTGTTTTTT
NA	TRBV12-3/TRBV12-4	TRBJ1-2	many	CASSSHSIGYTF	TGTGCCAGCAGTTCACACTCGATTGGCTACACCTTC
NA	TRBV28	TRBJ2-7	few	CASSPMYEQYF	TGTGCCAGCAGTCCCATGTACGAGCAGTACTTC
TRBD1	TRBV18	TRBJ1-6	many	CASSRDRGDSPLHF	TGTGCCAGCTCACGGGACAGGGGAGATTCACCCCTCCACTTT
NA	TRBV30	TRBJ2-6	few	CAWSVGTGANVLTF	TGTGCCTGGAGTGTAGGGACTGGGGCCAACGTCCTGACTTTC
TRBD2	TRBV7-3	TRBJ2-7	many	CASRVGLAGSYEQYF	TGTGCCAGCAGGGTTGGACTAGCGGGTTCCTACGAGCAGTACTTC
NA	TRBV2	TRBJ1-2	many	CASSGRDSNYGYTF	TGTGCCAGCAGTGGCAGGGATAGTAACTATGGCTACACCTTC
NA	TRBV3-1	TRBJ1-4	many	CASSHGGEKLFF	TGTGCCAGCAGCCATGGGGGGGAAAAACTGTTTTTT
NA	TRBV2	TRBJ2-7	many	CASKSYGDGSYEQYF	TGTGCCAGCAAAAGTTATGGGGACGGCTCCTACGAGCAGTACTTC
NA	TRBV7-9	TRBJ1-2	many	CASSFGPGYGYTF	NA
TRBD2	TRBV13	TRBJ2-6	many	CASSSGLAPASGANVLTF	TGTGCCAGCAGCTCCGGACTAGCGCCAGCTTCTGGGGCCAACGTCCTGACTTTC
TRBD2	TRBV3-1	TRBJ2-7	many	CASSPGLAGGTYEQYF	TGTGCCAGCAGCCCGGGACTAGCGGGAGGGACGTACGAGCAGTACTTC
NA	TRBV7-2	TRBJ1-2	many	CASSSGLAYGYTF	TGTGCCAGCAGCTCTGGATTGGCATATGGCTACACCTTC
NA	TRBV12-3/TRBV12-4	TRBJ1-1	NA	CASRSRSATEAFF	TGTGCCAGCAGAAGCCGCTCTGCCACTGAAGCTTTCTTT
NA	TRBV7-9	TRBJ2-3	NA	CASSSMSRGAGDTQYF	TGTGCCAGCAGCTCCATGAGCAGGGGGGCTGGTGATACGCAGTATTTT
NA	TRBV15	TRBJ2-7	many	CATSRVGLTYEQYF	TGTGCCACCAGCAGAGTAGGGCTCACCTACGAGCAGTACTTC
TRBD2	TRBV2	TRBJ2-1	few	CASRASGSGDEQFF	TGTGCCAGCAGAGCTAGCGGGAGTGGGGATGAGCAGTTCTTC
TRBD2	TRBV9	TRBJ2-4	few	CASSPLSGGDPLAKNIQYF	TGTGCCAGCAGCCCCTTGAGCGGGGGGGATCCCTTAGCCAAAAACATTCAGTACTTC
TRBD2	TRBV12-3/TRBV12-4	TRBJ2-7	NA	CASSSLAGDEQYF	TGTGCCAGCAGTTCGCTAGCGGGGGACGAGCAGTACTTC
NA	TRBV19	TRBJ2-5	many	CASSIDFPTITQYF	TGTGCCAGTAGTATCGACTTCCCGACAATCACCCAGTACTTC